Below, 21 T cell receptor beta chains from the same sample are listed, as sequenced in a study of CD8+ T cells in alopecia areata. Sequencing used cDNA as its template, made by extracting RNA and reverse transcribing it. Some clones are missing from TCRdb's copy, which holds only in-frame ones; the method was immunoSEQ multiplex PCR. Of roughly 180,000 clones in the sample, approximately 50% were seen once. Treatment of the sample: oral pan-JAK inhibitor, 5-10 mg twice daily. The sequencing used CD8+ T cells sorted from blood, collected around week 54, from a patient treated with tofacitinib. These TCRs come from a human donor with alopecia areata.

The genes are TRBV5-1 and TRBJ1-6, with unresolved D. CDR1 and CDR2 (germline): SGHRS, YFSETQ. V gave up 2 bases and J gave up 0 bases, with 9 bases separating them. There are 16 residues in the CDR3. The CDR3 coding sequence is TGCGCCAGCAGCTTTGGAGGGAGCTCCTATAATTCACCCCTCCACTTT. This translates into CASSFGGSSYNSPLHF.

The V and J genes are TRBV30 and TRBJ2-7, with D possibly being TRBD2 (5 bases). Trimming took off 3 bases at V and 1 base at J, with 16 bases between the two ends. This CDR3 contains 15 residues. Germline CDR1 is GTSNPN and CDR2 is SVGIG (reference sequence). Here the CDR3 reads CAWSIPQRWSYEQYF. The CDR3 nucleotides are TGTGCCTGGAGCATACCCCAGCGGTGGTCCTACGAGCAGTACTTC.

V usage is TRBV18 and J usage is TRBJ2-5; D might be TRBD2 (6 bases). The V and J ends lost 4 bases and 1 base respectively, with 10 bases between them. Germline CDR1 reads KGHSH; CDR2 reads LQKENI. This CDR3 contains 14 residues. The CDR3, as DNA: TGTGCCAGCTCACACGGGGGAGCCCAAGAGACCCAGTACTTC. It specifies CASSHGGAQETQYF.

This clone came up once. The rearrangement joins TRBV27 to TRBJ1-2; 9 bases fit TRBD1. The CDR3 has 14 residues. Trimming took 4 bases from V and 7 from J; bases not matched to a gene: 7. Germline V gene sequence: CDR1 MNHEY, CDR2 SMNVEV (reference sequence). Here the CDR3 DNA reads TGTGCCAGCAGTTCGTTCGGACAGGGGACTGGCTACACCTTC. Translating it yields CASSSFGQGTGYTF.

The J gene is TRBJ2-7, the V gene TRBV11-2; D remains ambiguous. The CDR3 sequence is 18 residues long. V dropped 1 base and J dropped 3 bases, with 22 bases sitting between them. From germline, CDR1 is SGHAT and CDR2 FQNNGV. Here the CDR3 DNA reads TGTGCCAGCAGCTTAGTTGTCGCGGTGGCAGATATACACTACGAGCAGTACTTC. Amino acid sequence: CASSLVVAVADIHYEQYF.

The V call is TRBV5-6, the J call TRBJ1-5; unclear D gene. V was cut by 0 bases and J by 1 base, with 14 bases left in between. CDR1 is SGHDT, CDR2 YYEEEE, per germline. This CDR3 has 17 residues. CDR3 residues: CASSLGGPVRSNQPQHF. CDR3 DNA: TGTGCCAGCAGCTTGGGAGGGCCCGTCAGAAGCAATCAGCCCCAGCATTTT.

This chain connects TRBV7-3 to TRBJ1-5; D unclear. Germline V gene data show CDR1 as SGHTA and CDR2 as FQGTGA. V dropped 7 bases and J dropped 11 bases, with 6 bases sitting between them. The CDR3 sequence is 9 residues long. The CDR3 protein is CASKAAQHF. The CDR3 region has the DNA TGTGCCAGCAAGGCGGCCCAGCATTTT.

The CDR3 nucleotides are TGTGCCAGCAGCGCTCCCTCCGGGACTAGCGGGGAGCCCACCGGGGAGCTGTTTTTT. Amino acid sequence: CASSAPSGTSGEPTGELFF. The chain employs TRBV9 and TRBJ2-2; 13 bases align to TRBD2. V lost 3 bases and J lost 4; bases outside the gene matches: 12. The CDR3 loop spans 19 amino acids. The germline V gene has CDR1 SGDLS and CDR2 YYNGEE.

The chain carries TRBV27 and TRBJ2-5, with D tentatively TRBD1 or TRBD2 (6 bases each). In germline, CDR1 is MNHEY, CDR2 SMNVEV (reference sequence). This CDR3 contains 14 residues. V lost 1 base, J lost 4 bases, and 10 bases lay in between. Written as DNA, the CDR3 is TGTGCCAGCAGTTTATTCGGGGGCGGAGAGACCCAGTACTTC. This encodes CASSLFGGGETQYF.

V is TRBV6-5 and J is TRBJ2-1, with 12 bases lining up with TRBD2. Germline loops: CDR1 MNHEY, CDR2 SVGAGI. The V segment lost 0 bases and the J segment 8 bases; nucleotides outside the gene matches: 5. The CDR3 is 16 residues long. The CDR3: CASSYSLAGGQDEQFF. The DNA of the CDR3 is TGTGCCAGCAGTTACTCCCTAGCGGGGGGGCAAGATGAGCAGTTCTTC.

The chain joins TRBV9 to TRBJ1-5; 8 bases agree with TRBD1. Germline CDR1 and CDR2: SGDLS and YYNGEE. The CDR3 has 14 amino acids. The V gene end was trimmed by 4 bases and the J gene end by 10 bases; junction bases not matched to a gene: 10. The CDR3 region is CASSFGTGEGPQHF. In DNA form, the CDR3 reads TGTGCCAGCAGCTTTGGGACAGGCGAAGGACCCCAGCATTTT. Full variable domain (missing parts from reference TRBV9 and TRBJ1-5): DSGVTQTPKHLITATGQRVTLRCSPRSGDLSVYWYQQSLDQGLQFLIQYYNGEERAKGNILERFSAQQFPDLHSELNLSSLELGDSALYFCASSFGTGEGPQHFGDGTRLSIL.

The rearrangement links TRBV7-2 to TRBJ2-5, with 10 positions matching TRBD2. The CDR3 totals 16 residues. Germline V gene lookup returns CDR1 SGHTA and CDR2 FQGNSA. Unmatched junction bases numbered 5, after V lost 1 base and J lost 3 bases. In DNA form, the CDR3 reads TGTGCCAGCAGCTTAGTAGCTAGCGGGGGTAAAGAGACCCAGTACTTC. Encoded protein: CASSLVASGGKETQYF.

A note on this clone: This sample includes further DNA sequences coding for the same CDR3. The chain links TRBV27 to TRBJ2-7; no firm D call. Germline V gene sequence: CDR1 MNHEY, CDR2 SMNVEV (reference sequence). CDR3 length equals 14 residues. V was pared by 3 bases and J by 1 base, with 10 bases between. The CDR3 DNA is TGTGCCAGCAGTTTCGGGCAGACATCCTACGAGCAGTACTTC. Translating it yields CASSFGQTSYEQYF.

This clone was detected once. V usage is TRBV4-3 and J usage is TRBJ2-7; TRBD1 matches at 9 bases. Germline values: CDR1 LGHNA, CDR2 YSLEER. CDR3 length equals 16 residues. V shed 1 base, J shed 6 bases, and the junction held 10 bases outside the gene matches. CDR3 DNA: TGCGCCAGCAGCCAAGTCCCGGGACAGGGAATAGGCGAGCAGTACTTC. It specifies CASSQVPGQGIGEQYF.

This rearrangement joins TRBV30 to TRBJ1-2; D gene uncertain. Trimming took 0 bases from V and 0 from J, leaving 5 bases between them. Germline assignment: CDR1 GTSNPN and CDR2 SVGIG (reference sequence). The CDR3 sequence is 13 residues long. The CDR3 sequence: CAWSVLSNYGYTF. CDR3 in DNA: TGTGCCTGGAGTGTATTGTCTAACTATGGCTACACCTTC.

The chain couples TRBV25-1 to TRBJ2-5, with 9 bases aligning to TRBD2. Trimming at V came to 3 bases and at J to 4 bases, leaving 6 bases not matched to a gene. Germline V gene lookup returns CDR1 MGHDK and CDR2 SYGVNS. CDR3 length equals 15 residues. As DNA, the CDR3 is TGTGCCAGCAGTGACTGGCGGGGGGGCCGAGAGACCCAGTACTTC. Translated: CASSDWRGGRETQYF.

The CDR3 here is CASSGQLRSYEQYF. CDR3 coding DNA: TGTGCCAGCAGTGGGCAGCTGAGATCCTACGAGCAGTACTTC. V is TRBV14 and J is TRBJ2-7, with D uncertain. Trimming cost V 6 bases and J 1 base, with 13 bases left between them. The CDR3 has 14 residues. In germline, CDR1 is SGHDN, CDR2 FVKESK.

The chain combines TRBV25-1 with TRBJ2-1; D gene ambiguous. Trimming shortened V by 3 bases and J by 9 bases, and 12 bases separated the two germline ends. Germline-derived CDR1 and CDR2 are MGHDK and SYGVNS. This CDR3 is built from 13 residues. CDR3 sequence reads: CASSDMDPSEQFF. CDR3 nucleotides: TGTGCCAGCAGTGACATGGACCCCAGTGAGCAGTTCTTC.

V usage is TRBV2 and J usage is TRBJ2-5, with D perhaps matching TRBD1 or TRBD2 (5 bases each). This CDR3 comprises 14 residues. V shed 7 bases and J shed 2 bases, with 14 bases lying between them. Per germline, CDR1 SNHLY and CDR2 FYNNEI. Here the CDR3 DNA reads TGTGCCAGCATGAGGGGACCGAGTCAAGAGACCCAGTACTTC. This gives the protein CASMRGPSQETQYF.

This clone was observed once. The chain couples TRBV7-3 to TRBJ2-2; D is unresolved. V shed 5 bases and J shed 4 bases, with 11 bases lying between them. Looked up from germline, CDR1 is SGHTA and CDR2 is FQGTGA. The CDR3 sequence is 14 residues long. The CDR3 loop reads CASSPGQATGELFF. In DNA form, the CDR3 reads TGTGCCAGCAGCCCCGGGCAGGCCACCGGGGAGCTGTTTTTT.

In DNA form, the CDR3 reads TGTGCCAGCAGCCAAGATCTGGCGGAGAACTATGGCTACACCTTC. Amino acids: CASSQDLAENYGYTF. The genes are TRBV4-2 and TRBJ1-2, with D unresolved. The CDR3 spans 15 residues. Between the trimmed V and J ends, which lost 0 bases and 2 bases, there was a span of 10 bases. Germline values: CDR1 LGHNA, CDR2 YNFKEQ.